This T cell receptor (beta chain) was documented in a study of blood T cell repertoires in COVID-19. There are a few counts of this clone. In the original processing: It was from reference gene primer amplification that nucleated cell counts were estimated. TCRdb's table, derived via immunoSEQ multiplex PCR, lists solely in-frame clones and lacks some. V and J calls and clone size are given by that table; D and trimming were obtained from the DNA. The table records around 170,000 clones, roughly 83% of them present only once. After removal of 4 bases from V and 3 bases from J, the junction contained 5 bases not matched to a gene. The CDR3 is 14 amino acids. Germline CDR1 reads LNHNV; CDR2 reads YYDKDF (reference sequence).

The J gene is TRBJ1-2, the V gene TRBV15; TRBD1 matches at 7 bases. The sequence was collected from a young man with active or convalescent COVID-19. Sequencing was done on a sample of peripheral blood. This CDR3 reads CATSKDRADYGYTF. Written as DNA, the CDR3 is TGTGCCACCAGCAAAGACAGGGCCGACTATGGCTACACCTTC.